This TCR beta chain was profiled in a study of T cell repertoires in urothelial bladder cancer (dated by TCRdb to about 2019). Regarding the complete study: Of the roughly 12 resected lesions, three were clinical stage cT0, three were cTa, three were cT1, and three were cT2 or greater. About a dozen patients with bladder lesions undergoing transurethral resection were identified prospectively. TCR repertoire clonality in bladder tumors was compared with TCR repertoire clonality in benign bladder inflammation. About twelve resected bladder lesions, made up of urothelial carcinoma (UC+) and benign (UC-) specimens, were studied. General conclusions and limits of the study: In carcinoma specimens, one T-cell clone made up as much as 17% of infiltrating lymphocytes, versus around 2.1% in benign specimens. A median tumor infiltrating lymphocyte percentage of roughly 2% was observed in carcinoma specimens, compared with about 12% in benign specimens. Urothelial carcinoma specimens had a median of approximately 5,800 T cells, fewer than the median of about 24,000 seen in benign specimens.

The immunoSEQ assay was used to sequence the CDR3 region of the TCR beta chain. The study's own analysis went as follows. For each specimen, T-cell fraction, clonal dominance and maximum TCR clone frequency were calculated. The source is immuneACCESS, and TCRdb retained only in-frame sequences with V and J called. Part of the clones is not carried over; for the studies checked, unresolved V genes explain less than half of this, and the remainder is unexplained. The V and J calls and clone size were taken over from that table, and D and trimming were inferred from the DNA. The sample has around 12,000 clones on record, 60% to 75% of them singletons. Roughly 8.7% of the sample rests with the top ten. CDR1 is given as WSHSY and CDR2 as SAAADI, both from the germline V gene. Inclusive of the bounding cysteine and phenylalanine, the CDR3 is 11 residues long. The kept DNA is CDR3 alone, 33 bases in frame from the first base. V drops 7 bases and J drops 8 bases, leaving 11 bases in between.

Bladder lesion specimens were obtained at transurethral resection and were stored at -80C. DNA was isolated from the bladder specimens obtained at transurethral resection. Turning to this clone: The target of this receptor is not known. No qualities accompany the bases; no much larger clone lies one base away.

The TCR originated in a human donor with urothelial carcinoma. Input material: tumor-infiltrating cells from bladder cancer. The chain was built from TRBV10-2 and TRBJ1-1, with the D segment identity uncertain. The CDR3 here reads CASTYGGEAFF. The base sequence is TGCGCCAGCACGTACGGAGGGGAAGCTTTCTTT.